The clone carrying this TCR beta chain was seen more than once but under ten times. Its antigen is not identified. TCRdb passed the 5' RACE reads through MiXCR, listing each CDR3 protein once. The sample includes about 370,000 distinct CDR3 sequences, approximately 10% of them seen just once. These data belong to a study of T cells after yellow fever vaccination. Study background: SMART-Seq v4 Ultra Low Input handled preparation of low-cell-number fractions.

Germline CDR1 SGHAT, CDR2 FQDESV (reference sequence). The CDR3 has 15 residues. Trimming removed 5 bases at V and 1 base at J, with 9 bases between. Study observations and caveats: Any FACS-sorted repertoire could hold abundant clonotypes that contaminate it from the bulk population. Clones that expanded after primary vaccination mostly reappeared after the booster (approximately 96% CD4, approximately 89% CD8).

The sequencing here drew on PBMCs, taken on the day of the first yellow fever vaccination. The TCR sequence derives from a man between 18 and 35 years old who received the YFV17D yellow fever vaccine. The chain has TRBV11-1 and TRBJ2-6; a weak D match, TRBD1 (5 bases). The CDR3: CASSRRQSGANVLTF. DNA for the CDR3: TGTGCCAGCAGCCGACGACAGTCTGGGGCCAACGTCCTGACTTTC.